This T cell receptor (beta chain) is drawn from a study of neurological immune-mediated disorders. Study-level findings and limits: Multiple sclerosis was found to have the least TCR clonal expansion, below healthy controls, and HTLV-1-associated myelopathy the most.

Via MiXCR, TCRdb re-called the 5' RACE reads, giving one row per CDR3 protein. The sample yields about 35,000 distinct CDR3 sequences, roughly 7% seen once. This clonotype occurred many times. Its cognate antigen is unknown. This CDR3 is 13 amino acids long. Trimming cost V 5 bases and J 2 bases, with 8 bases left between them. The germline V gene has CDR1 SEHNR and CDR2 FQNEAQ (reference sequence). Material: PBMCs. The J gene is TRBJ2-3, the V gene TRBV7-9; no firm D call. The sequence was obtained from a woman in her forties in good health. CDR3 in DNA: TGTGCCAGCAGCACCTTGAACACAGATACGCAGTATTTT. This codes for CASSTLNTDTQYF.